This T cell receptor (beta chain) is drawn from a study of cytomegalovirus exposure and HLA in healthy donors listed by TCRdb under 2017. Background on the whole study: An earlier analysis of several hundred of the donors reported about 250 Gb of sequence data and some 100 million unique TCR beta sequences from roughly 180 million T cells. About 300 gigabases of sequencing data and around 80 million unique TCR sequences made up an early release that covered about 640 HLA-typed donors. Of the roughly 420 genotyped donors, roughly 80% were placed in the genetic ancestry cluster associated with self-reported Caucasian donors. The study was designed to test whether signatures of past pathogen exposure could be identified by cataloging public T cell receptors. Using immunosequencing, the study profiled T cell repertoires from around 670 subjects and related those repertoires to cytomegalovirus serostatus. A separate validation cohort of some 130 different subjects was used in addition to the 666-subject first cohort. To predict cytomegalovirus infection status, the study brought together high-throughput TCR immunosequencing, statistical association of individual TCRs with disease status, and machine learning. To study patterns of TCR occurrence, a later analysis re-analyzed previously published TCR beta repertoires from more than 550 donors and added high-resolution HLA genotyping. In the later analysis, no new phenotypic data were used to find candidate immune exposures; instead, reliance was placed on TCR beta sequences and their occurrence across donors. An earlier analysis of nearly 600 of the donors applied high-throughput TCR beta sequencing to assess whether each TCR beta V gene segment acted as functional or pseudogenic. Alongside the repertoire data, information on donor age, sex, ethnicity and CMV serostatus was compiled. Genome-wide SNP genotypes for about 65% of the 666 donors were used in a later genetic analysis, which treated that subset as a discovery cohort. All discovery cohort repertoires had been generated using a single sequencing platform. Class I and class II HLA loci were covered by the typing at four-digit resolution. The number of donors typed differed by locus, with roughly 620-630 for A, B, C, DRB1 and DQB1, around 520 for DQA1, over 600 for DPA1, and 450 to 480 for DPB1. Several DR-DQ haplotypes were handled as single units for association and clustering, since linkage in the cohort was strong. Across roughly 420 genotyped donors of the cohort, an average of about 240,000 unique TCR beta nucleotide sequences per donor were sequenced, and approximately 19% of those sequences were non-productive.

Receptor libraries were prepared by the immunoSEQ multiplex PCR assay. A mixture of 60 forward primers for TCR Vbeta segments and 13 reverse primers for TCR Jbeta segments was used in the multiplex PCR. A multiplex PCR assay on genomic DNA amplified the CDR3 region of rearranged TCR beta genes. On the Illumina HiSeq System, the amplified TCR beta libraries were sequenced as 87-base-pair reads. For the original study's pipeline: Across the 670 or so repertoires, a later analysis counted roughly 84 million unique TCR beta chains, 9 million to 14 million of which were shared by at least two donors. Raw reads were error-corrected and collapsed into unique sequences with a nearest-neighbor algorithm that merged closely related sequences to remove PCR and sequencing errors. Alignment of CDR3 sequences to IMGT reference sequences was used to assign V, D and J gene segments. For a sequence to be retained, a match of at least six nucleotides to both a V gene segment and a J gene segment was required. Rearrangements were called productive when the CDR3 lacked stop codons and stayed in frame with V and J; all others were non-productive. CDR3 was defined according to IMGT convention as the region running from the second conserved V-encoded cysteine to the conserved J-encoded phenylalanine. The earlier analysis of about 620 of the donors excluded sequences that lacked an unambiguous match to a single V gene segment. In an earlier analysis of approximately 590 of the donors, V segments were called functional above 56.7% productive rearrangements and were called segregating when the between-donor standard deviation exceeded 5%. A statistical classification framework was developed to diagnose cytomegalovirus status using the catalog of TCR beta chain sequences. A later analysis assigned V and J genes by comparing TCR nucleotide sequences with IMGT/GENE-DB human TR gene sequences. Using the TCRdist pipeline, a later analysis assigned CDR3 sequences along with most-parsimonious VDJ recombination scenarios. In a later analysis, each TCR beta chain was defined by its CDR3 amino acid sequence together with its V-gene family, and reads lacking a unique V-gene family were excluded. A later analysis removed roughly 590 highly shared, low-generation-probability nucleotide sequences to deal with suspected cross-contamination and a sequencing artifact. A later analysis calculated a clonal expansion index for each public chain from normalized within-repertoire ranks of inferred template counts. In a later analysis, generation probabilities were computed with a VDJ recombination model fitted to out-of-frame rearrangements, and the resulting probabilities were checked against IGoR. A later analysis scored TCR-TCR, TCR-HLA and TCR-CMV co-occurrence with hypergeometric tests, applying a repertoire-size bias correction to TCR pairs. False discovery rates were estimated in a later analysis by permuting HLA or CMV assignments 20 times. In a later analysis, co-occurring TCRs were grouped using DBSCAN, and TCRdist sequence similarity was added for clustering within HLA-allele-positive subsets. Repertoires with fewer than 30,000 or more than 120,000 public chains, plus five repertoires with anomalous nucleotide sharing, were excluded from co-occurrence clustering. As stored in TCRdb, this immuneACCESS dataset retains in-frame rearrangements with V and J assigned. A fraction of the clones does not appear; measured against another copy, unresolved V genes explain less than half of the discrepancy, and the remainder lacks a known reason. V and J calls plus clone size are reproduced from that table; the DNA served to infer D and trimming. Within this sample are just over 70,000 clones, with about 74% of them counted one time only. The top ten constitute over 9.5% of the sample.

At the junction V is shortened by 2 bases and J by 0 bases, with 9 bases in between. Looking up the germline V gene (reference sequence) yields CDR1 SGHNT and CDR2 YYREEE. Spanning cysteine to phenylalanine, the CDR3 consists of 14 amino acids. The only DNA kept is the CDR3, 42 bases in frame from the first base. The cohort was made up of approximately 700 healthy bone marrow donors. At the time of sampling, every cohort member was nominally healthy, though immune exposures that went unrecorded were likely present. Of the 670 or so cohort members, fewer than 300 had positive CMV serostatus and fewer than 400 had negative CMV serostatus, and CMV serostatus was not recorded for the donor. Each donor provided a peripheral blood sample, and peripheral blood mononuclear cells were used for TCR beta sequencing. Genomic DNA was extracted from the blood cell samples with the Qiagen DNeasy Blood Extraction Kit.

Regarding this clone: Its antigen is still unknown. Base qualities are missing; no much larger clone stands one base away.

The paper as a whole reports these results and caveats: The earlier analysis of a few hundred of the donors excluded approximately 15 rarely observed V segments, including chromosome 9 orphons, because counts were too low. The presence/absence analyses assumed that sequencing depth was roughly uniform across donors, and that assumption may not be true. Because the 87-base-pair reads could not distinguish some IMGT-functional V segments, including TRBV6-2 and TRBV6-3, those segments were excluded. According to a later analysis, parvovirus B19, influenza, CMV and Epstein-Barr virus appeared linked to several top co-occurrence clusters. Linkage disequilibrium might explain the correlated functional status among segregating V segments, but an unknown experimental factor could not be excluded. In both the original and validation cohorts, the classifier was reported to diagnose cytomegalovirus status with high specificity and sensitivity. A later genetic analysis associated a missense DCLRE1C variant with V-gene and J-gene trimming of TCR beta chains, and an independent cohort replicated the association. An earlier analysis of 587 of the donors showed that most TCR beta V segments appeared in productive rearrangements either about 87% or about 30% of the time, which broadly matched IMGT annotations. In a later analysis, the rate of TCR association differed among HLA loci, with DRB1 alleles having the most associated TCRs and HLA-C alleles having the fewest. A further reported finding was that TCR beta sequences accurately predicted the HLA-A and HLA-B alleles for most subjects in the first cohort. In a later analysis, HLA-associated TCR beta chains were found to be more clonally expanded and to have lower generation probabilities than equally common non-associated chains. For the cohort, immune exposure information was limited to CMV serostatus. While some public TCRs were present in many individuals, most TCR sequences turned up only very rarely across donors. A total of fewer than 200 TCR beta chains were listed by the study as associated with cytomegalovirus. A later genetic analysis reported fewer N-insertions in productive TCRs among donors in an Asian-associated ancestry cluster than the roughly 650-donor mean. This cohort had only TCR beta chains sequenced, and the lack of alpha or paired-chain data limited which features could be detected. When HLA alleles, especially DR and DQ, strongly co-occurred, TCR associations were difficult to assign to individual alleles. The authors suggested that the approach could potentially be generalized to other disease states and immunological phenotypes. Because some donors lacked HLA typing at each locus, the association tests relied only on the typed subset. Specific HLA alleles were associated with 15,000 to 20,000 TCR beta sequences at a false discovery rate of 0.05 in a later analysis. In vitro tests confirmed that a few of the cytomegalovirus-associated TCR beta chains recognize cytomegalovirus antigens. According to a later analysis, most CMV-associated TCR beta chains appeared to be HLA-restricted, and the HLA associations seemed to be driven largely by CMV exposure. A cluster of highly shared sequence variants was judged likely to be a technical artifact of the sequencing pipeline.

Sequencing used PBMCs. The chain links TRBV5-4 with TRBJ2-7; TRBD1 is possibly the D segment (6 matching bases). The clonotype was recovered from a human donor in good health. In nucleotide form, the sequence is TGTGCCAGCAGCTTTCAGGGGACCTCCTACGAGCAGTACTTC. Its coded protein is CASSFQGTSYEQYF.